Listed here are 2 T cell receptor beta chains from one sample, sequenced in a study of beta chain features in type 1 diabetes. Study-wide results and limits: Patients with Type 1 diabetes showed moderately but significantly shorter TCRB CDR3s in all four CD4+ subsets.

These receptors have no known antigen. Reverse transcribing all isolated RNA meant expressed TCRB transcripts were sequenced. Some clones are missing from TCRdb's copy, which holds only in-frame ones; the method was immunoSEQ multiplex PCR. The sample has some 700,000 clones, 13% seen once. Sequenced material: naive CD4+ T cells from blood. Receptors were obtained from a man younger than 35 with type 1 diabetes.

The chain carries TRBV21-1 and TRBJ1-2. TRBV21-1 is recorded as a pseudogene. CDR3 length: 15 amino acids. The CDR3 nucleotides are TGTGCCAGCAGCAAAGTGGCAGGGAGTTGCTATGGCTACACCTTC. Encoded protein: CASSKVAGSCYGYTF.

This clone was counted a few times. The DNA for the CDR3 is TGTGCCAGCAGCTTCCCTAGCGGGGGGACAGAGACCCAGTACTTC. This sequence encodes CASSFPSGGTETQYF. The chain uses TRBV5-4 and TRBJ2-5; 11 bases match TRBD2. The CDR3 has 15 residues. The germline gives CDR1 SGHNT, CDR2 YYREEE (reference sequence). Germline trimming cut 2 bases from V and 4 bases from J; bases unmatched to any gene: 4.